The sequence of this T cell receptor (beta chain) was determined in a study of CD8+ T cells in alopecia areata. Whole-study results and caveats: Normal skin contains resident alphabeta T cells, and these are also sequenced in scalp samples. Clonality in lesional scalp, especially alopecia totalis/universalis, exceeded that of normal scalp.

cDNA reverse transcribed from extracted RNA served as the sequencing template. The repertoire was sequenced with immunoSEQ multiplex PCR; TCRdb's copy has only in-frame clones and lacks some. This sample has fewer than 150,000 clones, with roughly two fifths found just once. Germline V gene lookup returns CDR1 SGHTA and CDR2 FQGNSA. The CDR3 loop spans 11 amino acids. Trimming pared 5 bases from V and 9 bases from J, leaving 11 bases between. In the case of this clone: Its target is not known.

The sequenced material came from CD4+ T cells sorted from blood. The chain combines TRBV7-2 with TRBJ2-7; no reliable D call. The receptor was derived from a human donor with alopecia areata. In DNA, the CDR3 is TGTGCCAGCAGCCCGCTCGGGCGGCAGTACTTC. This encodes CASSPLGRQYF.